This T cell receptor beta chain was recorded in a study of vaccination effects on CD4 cells after COVID-19. V shed 1 base, J shed 5 bases, and the junction held 14 bases outside the gene matches. From germline, CDR1 is SGHAT and CDR2 FQNNGV. The CDR3 sequence is 17 residues long. With respect to this clone: The target antigen is unknown.

Before any sequencing was done, the ViraFEST assay used viral peptide pools to expand antigen-specific CD4+ T cells. When more than 9 days of culture had elapsed, CD4+ T cells were isolated. Recipients of the vaccine had no prior SARS-CoV-2 infection and negative nucleocapsid antibodies. Sequenced by immunoSEQ multiplex PCR; TCRdb stores in-frame clones only, minus some. The sample yields about 34,000 clones, less than 80% seen once. This sample comprised CD4+ T cells from PBMCs cultured with HCoV-OC43 spike peptides, obtained before COVID-19 vaccination. Subset defined: HCoV-OC43 spike overlapping peptide pool stimulation. This receptor was identified in a human donor who received a COVID-19 vaccine. The rearrangement uses TRBV11-2 and TRBJ2-7, with TRBD2 identical over 7 bases. The CDR3 DNA is TGTGCCAGCAGCTTAGTGGCCGGACTAGTAGGTTTCCACGAGCAGTACTTC. Translation: CASSLVAGLVGFHEQYF.